The clone carrying this TCR beta chain has just a few counts. The entry originates in a study of T cells in Graves' hyperthyroidism and ophthalmopathy. This CDR3 has 18 residues. Germline values: CDR1 LNHNV, CDR2 YYDKDF (reference sequence). J lost 2 bases, V lost 11 bases, and 21 bases had no gene match. Approximately 10 ml of fresh peripheral blood supplied the PBMCs. Amplification of TCR beta CDR3 regions was performed using RNA transcripts as template. HTBI primers were employed in a first-round RT-PCR of the TCR CDR3. TCRdb redid the calling of the multiplex PCR reads with MiXCR, one entry per CDR3 protein. In the table there are some 580,000 distinct CDR3 sequences, roughly 16% of which are singletons.

The chain has TRBV15 and TRBJ1-5; 7 positions match TRBD1. The source material was blood. The source of this sequence is a woman in her 40s with Graves' ophthalmopathy. CDR3 in DNA: TGTGCCCCTGGGGTTGAGACAGGGAAGGTCGTTGGCAATCAGCCCCAGCATTTT. Amino acid sequence: CAPGVETGKVVGNQPQHF. The whole variable domain, filled in from reference TRBV15 and TRBJ1-5, reads DAMVIQNPRYQVTQFGKPVTLSCSQTLNHNVMYWYQQKSSQAPKLLFHYYDKDFNNEADTPDNFQSRRPNTSFCFLDIRSPGLGDTAMYLCAPGVETGKVVGNQPQHFGDGTRLSIL.